This section outlines one T cell receptor (beta chain) sequence together with its context. This sample is drawn from a study of cytomegalovirus exposure and HLA in healthy donors. Germline CDR1 SGHVS, CDR2 FQNEAQ. This CDR3 is built from 16 residues. Deletions cut 0 bases from V and 1 base from J, with 12 bases between. Primers: 60 Vbeta forward and 13 Jbeta reverse. TCRdb keeps only in-frame clones here, not all; method: immunoSEQ multiplex PCR. The sample shows more than 110,000 clones, 60% to 80% of them seen only once. The chain employs TRBV7-8 and TRBJ1-1; D call uncertain. Sequences were obtained from PBMCs. This receptor was obtained from a male donor in good health and CMV-seronegative. CDR3 sequence reads: CASSLARGQKNTEAFF. The CDR3 nucleotides are TGTGCCAGCAGCTTAGCCCGTGGGCAAAAGAACACTGAAGCTTTCTTT.